Here is one T cell receptor beta chain with its context. The data were obtained in a study of CD8 T cells in Susac syndrome. Germline V gene lookup returns CDR1 SGHNT and CDR2 YYREEE (reference sequence). CDR3 size: 15 residues. J gave up 2 bases and V 2 bases, and 5 bases lay outside the gene matches. Negative isolation yielded CD4+ and CD8+ T cells, and FACS enriched TEMRA cells. cDNA came from about 0.5 to 1 ug RNA primed by random hexamers. It was immunoSEQ multiplex PCR that amplified TCR beta CDR3 across 54 Vbeta and 13 Jbeta. TCRdb fed the immunoSEQ multiplex PCR reads into MiXCR, producing one record per CDR3 protein. The sample records just over 150,000 distinct CDR3 sequences, over 95% being singletons.

The sequence came from a human donor with multiple sclerosis. Input material: CD8+ T cells from PBMCs. V and J are TRBV5-4 and TRBJ2-7; 9 positions match TRBD1. DNA of the CDR3: TGTGCCAGCAGCTTCGGACAGGGGCAAACCTACGAGCAGTACGTC. It specifies CASSFGQGQTYEQYV.